These 26 T cell receptor beta chains share one sample of origin, sequenced in a study of CD8+ T cells in alopecia areata. The sequencing template was cDNA reverse transcribed from extracted RNA. The table came from immunoSEQ multiplex PCR; TCRdb's copy has only in-frame clones and leaves some out. The sample yields 50,000 to 80,000 clones, roughly 47% seen once. Sequencing was done on a sample of NKG2D-low CD8+ T cells sorted from blood. The receptors derive from a human donor with alopecia areata.

The chain is built from TRBV5-1 and TRBJ2-1; possibly TRBD2 for D (8 bases). Trimming shortened V by 6 bases and J by 9 bases, and 19 bases separated the two germline ends. The CDR3 spans 14 residues. Germline V gene sequence: CDR1 SGHRS, CDR2 YFSETQ. CDR3 coding DNA: TGCGCCAGCATCCCCCCGGGAGGGGGCGGTGAGCAGTTCTTC. Translation: CASIPPGGGGEQFF.

This clone was counted a few times. V usage is TRBV29-1 and J usage is TRBJ1-2; D perhaps matches TRBD1 (5 bases). The CDR3 has 13 residues. V lost 8 bases to trimming and J lost 4 bases, with 17 bases between them. Germline V lookup: CDR1 SQVTM, CDR2 ANQGSEA. The CDR3 bases are TGCAGCACAGACAGCTGGGATACCTATGGCTACACCTTC. As protein: CSTDSWDTYGYTF.

This clone showed up just a few times. The chain employs TRBV29-1 and TRBJ2-1; D possibly uses TRBD1 or TRBD2 (5 bases each). Deletions cut 0 bases from V and 7 bases from J, with 19 bases between. The CDR3 has 16 residues. Germline lookup yields CDR1 SQVTM and CDR2 ANQGSEA. The CDR3 is CSVEDEGTTARNEQFF. The CDR3, as DNA: TGCAGCGTTGAAGATGAAGGGACGACCGCTAGGAATGAGCAGTTCTTC.

The DNA for the CDR3 is TGTGCCAGCAGCTACCGCTCCTACGAGCAGTACTTC. It encodes CASSYRSYEQYF. The chain is built from TRBV13 and TRBJ2-7; no reliable D call. CDR3 size: 12 residues. The germline CDR1 and CDR2 sequences are PRHDT and FYEKMQ (reference sequence). Trimming removed 4 bases from V and 0 bases from J, with 4 bases in between. Combining the CDR3 with reference TRBV13 and TRBJ2-7 gives the whole variable domain AAGVIQSPRHLIKEKRETATLKCYPIPRHDTVYWYQQGPGQDPQFLISFYEKMQSDKGSIPDRFSAQQFSDYHSELNMSSLELGDSALYFCASSYRSYEQYFGPGTRLTVT.

This chain joins TRBV7-9 and TRBJ1-2; a weak D match, TRBD1 (5 bases). Per the germline V gene, CDR1 is SEHNR and CDR2 is FQNEAQ (reference sequence). The CDR3 totals 14 residues. V lost 1 base to trimming and J lost 4 bases, with 10 bases between them. The CDR3 reads CASSLEGRGYGYTF. The CDR3 DNA follows: TGTGCCAGCAGCTTAGAGGGACGCGGCTATGGCTACACCTTC.

This clone came up a few times. The chain joins TRBV28 to TRBJ2-5, with 11 nucleotides matching TRBD1. The CDR3 contains 15 residues. Germline V gives CDR1 MDHEN, CDR2 SYDVKM. With V trimmed by 5 bases and J by 3 bases, 5 bases remained unmatched. CDR3 sequence reads: CASSQRTGGKETQYF. The CDR3 DNA is TGTGCCAGCAGTCAACGGACAGGGGGCAAAGAGACCCAGTACTTC.

This clone was counted only a few times. The chain combines TRBV29-1 with TRBJ1-2, with a weak D call TRBD1 (5 bases). Germline lookup yields CDR1 SQVTM and CDR2 ANQGSEA. The CDR3 is made up of 11 amino acids. The V end was cut by 5 bases, the J end by 7 bases, with 11 bases between. The CDR3 DNA reads as TGCAGCGTTTTAGGCAGGGCTGGCTACACCTTC. Translating it yields CSVLGRAGYTF.

In the case of this clone: Other DNA sequences of this sample code for an identical CDR3. CDR3 in DNA: TGCAGCGTTGAGACAAGATATGGCTACACCTTC. This gives the protein CSVETRYGYTF. The chain couples TRBV29-1 to TRBJ1-2; D unclear. This CDR3 has 11 residues. V lost 3 bases to trimming and J lost 5 bases, with 7 bases between them. Germline CDR1 reads SQVTM; CDR2 reads ANQGSEA.

This clone was found a few times. J is TRBJ2-7 and V is TRBV29-1, with D tentatively TRBD1 (6 bases). The CDR3 spans 16 residues. The germline CDR1 and CDR2 sequences are SQVTM and ANQGSEA. Trimming stripped 5 bases from V and 1 base from J, with 21 bases between. In DNA form, the CDR3 reads TGCAGCGTTTACGGCGCGCAGGGGCGTACATCCTACGAGCAGTACTTC. This sequence encodes CSVYGAQGRTSYEQYF.

This clone was counted only a few times. The chain is built from TRBV6-1 and TRBJ2-5, with D hard to call. The CDR3 loop spans 15 amino acids. Trimming pared 1 base from V and 5 bases from J, leaving 14 bases between. Germline CDR1 is MNHNS and CDR2 is SASEGT. The CDR3 region has the DNA TGTGCCAGCAGTGAAGAGGGTTTTGGGTGGGAGACCCAGTACTTC. Its translation: CASSEEGFGWETQYF.

This clone was seen more than once but under ten times. The V and J genes are TRBV6-5 and TRBJ1-4; no clear D gene. The CDR3 sequence is 16 residues long. CDR1 and CDR2 (germline): MNHEY, SVGAGI. V shed 2 bases and J shed 3 bases, with 13 bases lying between them. CDR3 sequence: CASSYLPSVANEKLFF. CDR3 DNA sequence: TGTGCCAGCAGTTACCTTCCCTCCGTGGCTAATGAAAAACTGTTTTTT.

The chain is built from TRBV4-2 and TRBJ2-1; 10 bases agree with TRBD2. The CDR3 runs 16 residues. With 3 bases clipped from V and 3 bases from J, the junction kept 5 bases outside the gene matches. Germline V lookup: CDR1 LGHNA, CDR2 YNFKEQ. The CDR3 bases are TGTGCCAGCAGCCAGGCCGGGACTAGCGACTACAATGAGCAGTTCTTC. Amino acid sequence: CASSQAGTSDYNEQFF.

The chain has TRBV4-1 and TRBJ1-1, with TRBD1 identical over 8 bases. Germline values: CDR1 MGHRA, CDR2 YSYEKL. After removal of 4 bases from V and 0 bases from J, the junction contained 7 bases not matched to a gene. The CDR3 is made up of 16 amino acids. Written as DNA, the CDR3 is TGCGCCAGCAGCCGAAGACAGGGGAACCTGAACACTGAAGCTTTCTTT. Translated, it gives CASSRRQGNLNTEAFF.

The chain links TRBV29-1 to TRBJ1-2; D may be TRBD1 (6 bases). Germline lookup yields CDR1 SQVTM and CDR2 ANQGSEA. V was cut by 5 bases and J by 0 bases, with 22 bases left in between. This CDR3 comprises 17 residues. The CDR3, as DNA: TGCAGCGTTAATCCCCCCCGTGACAGGAGAGCTAACTATGGCTACACCTTC. Amino acids: CSVNPPRDRRANYGYTF. The whole variable domain, remainder taken from reference TRBV29-1 and TRBJ1-2, is SAVISQKPSRDICQRGTSLTIQCQVDSQVTMMFWYRQQPGQSLTLIATANQGSEATYESGFVIDKFPISRPNLTFSTLTVSNMSPEDSSIYLCSVNPPRDRRANYGYTFGSGTRLTVV.

This clone was counted between two and nine times. The chain has TRBV29-1 and TRBJ2-1; 8 bases line up with TRBD2. Unmatched junction bases numbered 18, after V lost 2 bases and J lost 0 bases. Per germline, CDR1 SQVTM and CDR2 ANQGSEA. The CDR3 totals 20 residues. The CDR3 DNA follows: TGCAGCGTTGAAATCCCTAGCGGGTACCCCTGGCAGAGCTCCTACAATGAGCAGTTCTTC. Amino acid sequence: CSVEIPSGYPWQSSYNEQFF.

Here the CDR3 reads CSVEGSGLSSYNEQFF. The CDR3 DNA follows: TGCAGCGTTGAAGGCAGTGGCTTGAGCTCCTACAATGAGCAGTTCTTC. The chain links TRBV29-1 to TRBJ2-1; no clear D. Trimming shortened V by 1 base and J by 0 bases, and 13 bases separated the two germline ends. This CDR3 has 16 residues. Germline CDR1 is SQVTM and CDR2 is ANQGSEA.

This clone was detected a few times. The chain joins TRBV13 to TRBJ2-5, with D possibly being TRBD2 (7 bases). Looked up from germline, CDR1 is PRHDT and CDR2 is FYEKMQ (reference sequence). The CDR3 has 14 residues. Deletions cut 3 bases from V and 4 bases from J, with 12 bases between. In nucleotides, the CDR3 is TGTGCCAGCAGCTTGCGGGGGCGGGGAGAGACCCAGTACTTC. This codes for CASSLRGRGETQYF.

The chain employs TRBV9 and TRBJ2-5; tentatively, D is TRBD1 or TRBD2 (6 bases each). The germline V gene encodes CDR1 SGDLS and CDR2 YYNGEE. Trimming removed 0 bases from V and 7 bases from J, with 10 bases in between. The CDR3 runs 13 residues. The CDR3 protein is CASSVGGAGTQYF. Here the CDR3 DNA reads TGTGCCAGCAGCGTAGGGGGGGCCGGGACCCAGTACTTC.

This clone was detected only a few times. V gene TRBV7-2 combines with J gene TRBJ2-3; the D is unclear. The germline V and J ends were trimmed by 5 bases and 6 bases, with 15 bases remaining between them. The germline V gene has CDR1 SGHTA and CDR2 FQGNSA. This CDR3 is 14 amino acids long. The CDR3 spells CASSRTAFRDTQYF. CDR3 DNA: TGTGCCAGCAGCCGGACGGCTTTCCGGGATACGCAGTATTTT.

The chain has TRBV7-9 and TRBJ2-5, with D unclear. CDR3 length: 13 residues. Trimming removed 4 bases from V and 3 bases from J, with 9 bases in between. Germline lookup yields CDR1 SEHNR and CDR2 FQNEAQ (reference sequence). Written as DNA, the CDR3 is TGTGCCAGCAGCTCCTCGGAAGAAGAGACCCAGTACTTC. Translated: CASSSSEEETQYF.

The sample holds one count of this clone. The chain recombines TRBV27 with TRBJ2-4, with a weak D call TRBD1 (7 bases). The V end was cut by 6 bases, the J end by 8 bases, with 17 bases between. CDR3 length equals 14 residues. In germline, CDR1 is MNHEY, CDR2 SMNVEV (reference sequence). The CDR3 region is CASSLTGDWDIQYF. CDR3 DNA: TGTGCCAGCAGCCTTACAGGGGACTGGGACATTCAGTACTTC.

V and J are TRBV7-2 and TRBJ2-3; 14 nucleotides align to TRBD2. CDR3 length equals 16 residues. Losses at the gene ends were 6 bases for V and 4 bases for J; bases not matched to a gene: 6. Germline V gene data show CDR1 as SGHTA and CDR2 as FQGNSA. In nucleotides, the CDR3 is TGTGCCAGCAGTCCGACTAGCGGGGGGGCCCCAGATACGCAGTATTTT. Amino acids: CASSPTSGGAPDTQYF.

This clone was detected only a few times. This CDR3 reads CASSFDRSSYEQYF. CDR3 sequence (DNA): TGCGCCAGCAGCTTCGACAGAAGCTCCTACGAGCAGTACTTC. This chain links TRBV5-1 with TRBJ2-7, with D maybe TRBD1 (5 bases). V was shortened by 2 bases and J by 0 bases, with 9 bases between the two germline ends. CDR3 length: 14 amino acids. CDR1 is SGHRS and CDR2 is YFSETQ in the germline V gene.

This clone came up a few times. V usage is TRBV5-1 and J usage is TRBJ2-2, with 13 bases lining up with TRBD2. This CDR3 has 17 residues. In germline, CDR1 is SGHRS, CDR2 YFSETQ. The junction had 6 bases not matched to a gene; V was cut back by 3 bases and J by 4 bases. For the CDR3, the DNA is TGCGCCAGCAGCTCCGGACTAGCGGGAGTTCTCACCGGGGAGCTGTTTTTT. It translates to CASSSGLAGVLTGELFF.

The V and J genes are TRBV7-2 and TRBJ2-1; D is possibly TRBD2 (5 bases). Deletions cut 5 bases from V and 1 base from J, with 9 bases between. The germline gives CDR1 SGHTA, CDR2 FQGNSA. This CDR3 has 14 amino acids. The chain's CDR3 is CASSTRLSYNEQFF. The CDR3 DNA reads TGTGCCAGCAGCACCAGACTATCCTACAATGAGCAGTTCTTC.

The V gene is TRBV7-9, the J gene TRBJ2-3, with D perhaps TRBD1 (5 bases). Trimming stripped 6 bases from V and 3 bases from J, with 10 bases between. This CDR3 is built from 13 residues. Germline V gives CDR1 SEHNR, CDR2 FQNEAQ (reference sequence). This chain's CDR3 is CASSWTLTDTQYF. The CDR3 nucleotides read TGTGCCAGCAGTTGGACATTAACAGATACGCAGTATTTT.